These T cell receptor beta chains were read from a single sample in a study of cytomegalovirus exposure and HLA in healthy donors. Generated by immunoSEQ multiplex PCR, the TCRdb table keeps only in-frame clones and is missing some. The data show roughly 130,000 clones, 90% seen once. Sample: PBMCs. All receptors come from a woman younger than 45 in good health and CMV-seropositive. Each CDR3 is given with its conserved first and last residue. A D gene is named only where the DNA matches it firmly. Some rows mark clone size as missing; the rest say once, few, many or name a class of expanded clone.

cdr3_length	v_call	d_call	clone_size	j_call	cdr3_aa	cdr3_nt
14	TRBV6-1	TRBD1	-	TRBJ2-3	CASSELQGADTQYF	TGTGCCAGCAGTGAATTACAGGGGGCAGATACGCAGTATTTT
15	TRBV28	-	few	TRBJ1-1	CASSFLSGLNTEAFF	TGTGCCAGCAGTTTTCTCAGTGGGCTTAACACTGAAGCTTTCTTT
15	TRBV19	TRBD2	-	TRBJ2-1	CASRLAGEKSNEQFF	TGTGCCAGTAGATTAGCGGGGGAGAAGTCTAATGAGCAGTTCTTC
16	TRBV5-4	TRBD2	-	TRBJ2-3	CASSMGASGGMDTQYF	TGTGCCAGCAGCATGGGGGCGAGCGGGGGGATGGATACGCAGTATTTT
17	TRBV28	TRBD2	-	TRBJ2-3	CASSGQMTSGVTDTQYF	TGTGCCAGCAGCGGCCAAATGACTAGCGGGGTCACAGATACGCAGTATTTT
16	TRBV5-4	TRBD1	-	TRBJ1-4	CASSLAPPTGFEKLFF	TGTGCCAGCAGCTTAGCCCCCCCGACAGGGTTTGAAAAACTGTTTTTT
14	TRBV27	TRBD1	-	TRBJ2-5	CASTRPGGSETQYF	TGTGCCAGCACTCGGCCAGGGGGCAGCGAGACCCAGTACTTC
14	TRBV5-4	-	-	TRBJ2-7	CASSQDRSTYEQYF	TGTGCCAGCAGCCAGGACAGAAGTACCTACGAGCAGTACTTC
13	TRBV10-2	TRBD1	-	TRBJ2-7	CATEDRASYEQYF	TGCGCCACCGAGGACAGGGCGTCCTACGAGCAGTACTTC
15	TRBV18	-	-	TRBJ2-3	CASSPRDGGADTQYF	TGTGCCAGCTCACCCCGGGACGGCGGGGCAGATACGCAGTATTTT
15	TRBV6-5	TRBD2	-	TRBJ2-1	CASSHGLVAYNEQFF	TGTGCCAGCAGCCACGGACTAGTAGCCTACAATGAGCAGTTCTTC
14	TRBV15	-	-	TRBJ1-1	CATSSGGGNTEAFF	TGTGCCACCAGCTCCGGCGGGGGCAACACTGAAGCTTTCTTT
11	TRBV20-1	-	-	TRBJ2-5	CSASPGLTPYF	TGCAGTGCTAGTCCGGGACTCACCCCTTACTTC
15	TRBV29-1	TRBD2	-	TRBJ2-3	CSVQSSGRGYNTQYF	TGCAGCGTACAGTCTAGCGGGAGGGGGTATAATACGCAGTATTTT
16	TRBV21-1	-	-	TRBJ1-3	CASSPGVYLKGNTIYF	TGTGCCAGCAGCCCCGGGGTTTATCTGAAGGGAAACACCATATATTTT
17	TRBV4-1	-	many	TRBJ2-7	CASSQFWGVISPYEQYF	TGCGCCAGCAGCCAATTTTGGGGGGTCATATCTCCCTACGAGCAGTACTTC
14	TRBV6-1	-	-	TRBJ1-1	CASSPRYQNTEAFF	TGTGCCAGCAGTCCCAGGTACCAGAACACTGAAGCTTTCTTT
14	TRBV23-1	-	once	TRBJ1-4	CASGTGGRGEKLFF	TGCGCCAGCGGAACGGGCGGGAGGGGTGAAAAACTGTTTTTT
15	TRBV6-1	TRBD2	-	TRBJ2-1	CASSESGRVVNEQFF	TGTGCCAGCAGCGAAAGCGGGAGGGTAGTCAATGAGCAGTTCTTC
11	TRBV6-1	-	-	TRBJ2-3	CASVSGDTQYF	TGTGCCAGTGTAAGTGGCGATACGCAGTATTTT
14	TRBV5-5	-	-	TRBJ2-5	CASSPRVTQETQYF	TGTGCCAGCAGCCCCAGGGTAACCCAAGAGACCCAGTACTTC
17	TRBV11-2	TRBD1	few	TRBJ2-7	CASSLGGQGIYSYEQYF	TGTGCCAGCAGCTTAGGGGGACAGGGAATTTACTCCTACGAGCAGTACTTC
14	TRBV7-9	-	once	TRBJ1-5	CASSLAAGNQPQHF	TGTGCCAGCAGCTTAGCAGCTGGCAATCAGCCCCAGCATTTT
14	TRBV2	-	-	TRBJ1-1	CASSEALRAGEAFF	TGTGCCAGCAGTGAAGCGCTTCGGGCAGGGGAAGCTTTCTTT
14	TRBV6-5	-	-	TRBJ2-6	CASRRSGGANVLTF	TGTGCCAGCAGGAGATCAGGGGGGGCCAACGTCCTGACTTTC
15	TRBV28	TRBD1	once	TRBJ1-2	CASSSPGTANYGYTF	TGTGCCAGCAGTTCCCCTGGGACAGCTAACTATGGCTACACCTTC
14	TRBV2	TRBD1	-	TRBJ2-2	CASSEQGAHRELFF	TGTGCCAGCAGTGAGCAGGGGGCCCATAGGGAGCTGTTTTTT
10	TRBV20-1	-	-	TRBJ1-1	CSARASEAFF	TGCAGTGCTAGAGCCTCTGAAGCTTTCTTT
14	TRBV15	-	-	TRBJ1-2	CATSSGGPGEGYTF	TGTGCCACCAGCTCGGGGGGGCCCGGGGAAGGCTACACCTTC
15	TRBV18	-	-	TRBJ1-2	CASSLRETDYYGYTF	TGTGCCAGCTCACTCAGAGAGACAGACTACTATGGCTACACCTTC
14	TRBV27	TRBD2	once	TRBJ2-7	CASTPTSGNYEQYF	TGTGCCAGCACTCCGACTAGCGGCAATTACGAGCAGTACTTC
14	TRBV2	TRBD2	-	TRBJ2-7	CASRKLAGVYEQYF	TGTGCCAGCAGGAAACTAGCGGGAGTGTACGAGCAGTACTTC
14	TRBV9	-	few	TRBJ2-2	CASSSRERTGELFF	TGTGCCAGCAGCTCCCGGGAGCGGACCGGGGAGCTGTTTTTT
13	TRBV29-1	-	-	TRBJ1-3	CSGVGVPGNTIYF	TGCAGCGGGGTCGGGGTCCCTGGAAACACCATATATTTT
13	TRBV15	-	-	TRBJ1-4	CATSRDRQTRLFF	TGTGCCACCAGCAGAGATAGACAGACTCGACTGTTTTTT
14	TRBV5-6	-	-	TRBJ1-2	CASSWQGTNYGYTF	TGTGCCAGCAGCTGGCAGGGGACTAACTATGGCTACACCTTC
14	TRBV10-3	-	-	TRBJ1-2	CAISDTQTNYGYTF	TGTGCCATCAGTGATACCCAGACTAACTATGGCTACACCTTC
13	TRBV5-6	TRBD1	-	TRBJ1-2	CASSLGTVSGYTF	TGTGCCAGCAGCCTAGGGACAGTCTCTGGCTACACCTTC
14	TRBV5-6	-	-	TRBJ1-5	CASSYGTINQPQHF	TGTGCCAGCAGCTACGGGACAATCAATCAGCCCCAGCATTTT
15	TRBV6-4	-	-	TRBJ2-5	CASRRLERIQETQYF	TGTGCCAGCAGGAGACTAGAGCGGATCCAAGAGACCCAGTACTTC
15	TRBV6-1	-	once	TRBJ2-7	CASSEAVQGPYEQYF	TGTGCCAGCAGTGAAGCTGTACAGGGACCCTACGAGCAGTACTTC
13	TRBV2	-	-	TRBJ2-2	CASSGLLTGELFF	TGTGCCAGCAGTGGACTTTTAACCGGGGAGCTGTTTTTT
13	TRBV10-2	-	-	TRBJ1-1	CASSDVAVTEAFF	TGCGCCAGCAGTGATGTCGCAGTCACTGAAGCTTTCTTT
15	TRBV4-2	-	-	TRBJ2-3	CASSQAPGGTDTQYF	TGTGCCAGCAGCCAAGCACCGGGGGGCACAGATACGCAGTATTTT
14	TRBV15	-	-	TRBJ1-5	CATSSSVSNQPQHF	TGTGCCACCAGCTCTTCGGTTAGCAATCAGCCCCAGCATTTT
15	TRBV7-2	TRBD2	-	TRBJ2-3	CASSRNGGGTDTQYF	TGTGCCAGCAGCCGTAATGGGGGGGGCACAGATACGCAGTATTTT
13	TRBV9	-	once	TRBJ1-4	CASARGTNEKLFF	TGTGCCAGCGCCAGGGGCACTAATGAAAAACTGTTTTTT
17	TRBV10-3	-	-	TRBJ2-6	CAISDRAGGSGANVLTF	TGTGCCATCAGTGATCGGGCCGGAGGCTCTGGGGCCAACGTCCTGACTTTC
13	TRBV7-9	-	-	TRBJ2-3	CASSLLTRDTQYF	TGTGCCAGCAGCCTCCTTACCCGGGATACGCAGTATTTT
15	TRBV10-2	TRBD2	-	TRBJ2-1	CASSVGSGSYNEQFF	TGCGCCAGCAGTGTGGGTAGCGGGAGTTACAATGAGCAGTTCTTC
14	TRBV2	-	-	TRBJ2-2	CASSEASRAGELFF	TGTGCCAGCAGTGAAGCTAGCCGCGCCGGGGAGCTGTTTTTT
16	TRBV4-1	-	-	TRBJ1-1	CASSQEGTRLNTEAFF	TGCGCCAGCAGCCAAGAGGGGACACGGCTGAACACTGAAGCTTTCTTT
15	TRBV7-3	-	-	TRBJ2-2	CASSSRGLLTGELFF	TGTGCCAGCAGCTCAAGGGGGTTGTTGACCGGGGAGCTGTTTTTT
18	TRBV27	-	-	TRBJ2-6	CASSFRRGPFSGANVLTF	TGTGCCAGCAGTTTTCGAAGGGGCCCCTTCTCTGGGGCCAACGTCCTGACTTTC